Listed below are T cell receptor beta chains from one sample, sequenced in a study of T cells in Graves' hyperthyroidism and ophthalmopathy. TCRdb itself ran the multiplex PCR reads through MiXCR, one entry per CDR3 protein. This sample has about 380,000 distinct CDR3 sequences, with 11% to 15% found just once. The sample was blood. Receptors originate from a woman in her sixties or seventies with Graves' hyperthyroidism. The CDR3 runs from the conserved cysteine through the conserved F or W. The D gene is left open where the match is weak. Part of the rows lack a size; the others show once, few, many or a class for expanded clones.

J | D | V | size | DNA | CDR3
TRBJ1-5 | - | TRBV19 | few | TGTGCCAGTAGTATGAGGGGAATTCGGGTGAGCCCCAGCTACCAGCCCCAGCATTTT | CASSMRGIRVSPSYQPQHF
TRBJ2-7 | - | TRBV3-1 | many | TGTGCCAGCAGCCAAGATCCCAGCGGGTACCCCCTGGAGCAGTACTTC | CASSQDPSGYPLEQYF
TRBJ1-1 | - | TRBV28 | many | TGTGCCAGCACCCAAATGGGGCCGTTAGAAGCTTTCTTT | CASTQMGPLEAFF
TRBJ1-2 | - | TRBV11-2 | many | TGTGCCAGCAGCGTGCCGGGACGGCTCTATGGCTACACCTTC | CASSVPGRLYGYTF
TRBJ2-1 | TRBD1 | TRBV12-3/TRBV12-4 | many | TGTGCCAGCAGTTTAGAGGGGGCTAGCTCCTACAATGAGCAGTTCTTC | CASSLEGASSYNEQFF
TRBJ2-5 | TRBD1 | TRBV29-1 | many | TGCAGCGTGGGACAGGGGGCAAGGGAGACCCAGTACTTC | CSVGQGARETQYF
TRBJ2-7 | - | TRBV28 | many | TGTGCCAGCAGTGGGCCGCTGTGGCGGGCGACCAACTACGAGCAGTACTTC | CASSGPLWRATNYEQYF
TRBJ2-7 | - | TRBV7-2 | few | TGTGCCAGCAGGCCAGCTTCGGCCTACGAGCAGTACTTC | CASRPASAYEQYF
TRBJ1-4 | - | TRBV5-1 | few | TGCGCCAGCAGAACGGCGGCGGGGGAAAAACTGTTTTTT | CASRTAAGEKLFF
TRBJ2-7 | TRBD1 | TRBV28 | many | TGTGCCAGCAGTTCGACAGGGCCCTCCTACGAGCAGTACTTC | CASSSTGPSYEQYF
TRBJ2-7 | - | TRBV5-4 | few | TGTGCCAGCAGCTATATCTCACATTTAGGGGGTGAGCAGTACTTC | CASSYISHLGGEQYF
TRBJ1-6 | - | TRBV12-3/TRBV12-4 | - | TGTGCCAGCAGTTTCGGAGGAGCTGGATCACCCCTCCACTTT | CASSFGGAGSPLHF
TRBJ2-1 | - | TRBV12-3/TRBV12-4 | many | TGTGCCAGCAGCACCCCCCCCTGGCTAGAAGCGCAAAATGAGCAGTTCTTC | CASSTPPWLEAQNEQFF
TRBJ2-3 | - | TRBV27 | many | TGTGCCAGCAGTTTAATCCCCGATACGCAGTATTTT | CASSLIPDTQYF
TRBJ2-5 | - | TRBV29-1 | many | TGCAGCGTTGAATTAGGGTCTGTAGAGACCCAGTACTTC | CSVELGSVETQYF
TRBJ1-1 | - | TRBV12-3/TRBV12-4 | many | TGTGCCAGCAGTTTATATCGGGACGGCACTGAAGCTTTCTTT | CASSLYRDGTEAFF
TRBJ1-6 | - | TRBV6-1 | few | TGTGCCAGCGCAGGCTCCTATAATTCACCCCTCCACTTT | CASAGSYNSPLHF
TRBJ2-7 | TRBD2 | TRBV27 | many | TGTGCCAGCACCAGGATCCCCCCCGGACTAGCGGGAAACTCCTACGAGCAGTACTTC | CASTRIPPGLAGNSYEQYF
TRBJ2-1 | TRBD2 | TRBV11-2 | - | TGTGCCAGCAGCTTACAGACTAGCGGGATCTCCTACAATGAGCAGTTCTTC | CASSLQTSGISYNEQFF
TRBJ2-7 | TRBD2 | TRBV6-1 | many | TGTGCCAGCAGTGAAGAGACTAGCGGGAGTGGTGAGCAGTACTTC | CASSEETSGSGEQYF
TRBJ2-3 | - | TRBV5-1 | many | TGCGCCAGCAGGGGGGACTCCCAGAACCCCACAGATACGCAGTATTTT | CASRGDSQNPTDTQYF
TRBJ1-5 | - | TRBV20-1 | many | TGCAGTGCTAGACGGGACAGCAATCAGCCCCAGCATTTT | CSARRDSNQPQHF
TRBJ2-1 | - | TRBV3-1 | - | TGTGCCAGCAGCCAATCGAGGAGGGTTTCTTACAATGAGCAGTTCTTC | CASSQSRRVSYNEQFF
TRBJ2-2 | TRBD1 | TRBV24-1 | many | TGTGCCACCAGTGATAGGGACAGGGTCACCGGGGAGCTGTTTTTT | CATSDRDRVTGELFF
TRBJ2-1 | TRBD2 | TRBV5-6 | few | TGTGCCAGCAGCCTTCTCGGGTCTAGCGGGACCAATGAGCAGTTCTTC | CASSLLGSSGTNEQFF
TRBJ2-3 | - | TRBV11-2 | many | TGTGCCAGCAGTGAAAACGCAGATACGCAGTATTTT | CASSENADTQYF
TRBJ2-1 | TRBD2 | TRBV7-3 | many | TGTGCCAGCAGCTTAACCGGGACTAGCGGTTACAATGAGCAGTTCTTC | CASSLTGTSGYNEQFF